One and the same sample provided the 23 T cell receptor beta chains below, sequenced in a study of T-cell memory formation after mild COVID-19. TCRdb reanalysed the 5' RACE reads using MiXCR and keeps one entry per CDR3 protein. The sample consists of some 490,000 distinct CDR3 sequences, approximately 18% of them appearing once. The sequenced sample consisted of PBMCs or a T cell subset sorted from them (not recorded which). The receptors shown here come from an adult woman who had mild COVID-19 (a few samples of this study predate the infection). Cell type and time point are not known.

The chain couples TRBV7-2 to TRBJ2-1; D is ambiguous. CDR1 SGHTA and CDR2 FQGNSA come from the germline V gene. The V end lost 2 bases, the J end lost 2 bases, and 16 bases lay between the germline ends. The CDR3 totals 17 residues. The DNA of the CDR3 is TGTGCCAGCAGCTTACTATTGGCGAACGCCCCCTACAATGAGCAGTTCTTC. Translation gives CASSLLLANAPYNEQFF.

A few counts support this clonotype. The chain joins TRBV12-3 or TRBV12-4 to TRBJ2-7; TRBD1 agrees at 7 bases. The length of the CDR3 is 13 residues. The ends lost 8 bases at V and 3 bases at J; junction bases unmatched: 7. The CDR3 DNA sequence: TGTGCCAGCCGGCCGACAGGGTACTACGAGCAGTACTTC. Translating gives CASRPTGYYEQYF.

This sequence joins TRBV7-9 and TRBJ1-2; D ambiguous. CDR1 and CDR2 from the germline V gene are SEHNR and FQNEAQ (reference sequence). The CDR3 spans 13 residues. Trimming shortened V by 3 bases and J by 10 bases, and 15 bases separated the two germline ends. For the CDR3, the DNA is TGTGCCAGCAGCTTCGTTACAGAGTCCGACTACACCTTC. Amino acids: CASSFVTESDYTF. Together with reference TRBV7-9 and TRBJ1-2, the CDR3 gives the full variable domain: DTGVSQNPRHKITKRGQNVTFRCDPISEHNRLYWYRQTLGQGPEFLTYFQNEAQLEKSRLLSDRFSAERPKGSFSTLEIQRTEQGDSAMYLCASSFVTESDYTFGSGTRLTVV.

The CDR3: CASSLNSGHEQYF. CDR3 in DNA: TGTGCCAGCAGCTTAAACTCGGGCCACGAGCAGTACTTC. The rearrangement links TRBV7-9 to TRBJ2-7; the D is unclear. CDR3 length: 13 residues. The germline V and J ends were trimmed by 2 bases and 5 bases, with 10 bases remaining between them. CDR1 and CDR2 from the germline V gene are SEHNR and FQNEAQ (reference sequence).

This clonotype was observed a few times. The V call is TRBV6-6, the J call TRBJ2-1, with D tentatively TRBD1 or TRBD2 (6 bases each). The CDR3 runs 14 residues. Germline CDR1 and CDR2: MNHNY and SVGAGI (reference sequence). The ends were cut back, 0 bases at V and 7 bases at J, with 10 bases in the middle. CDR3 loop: CASSYSRGPNEQFF. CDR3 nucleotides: TGTGCCAGCAGTTACTCCCGGGGGCCGAATGAGCAGTTCTTC.

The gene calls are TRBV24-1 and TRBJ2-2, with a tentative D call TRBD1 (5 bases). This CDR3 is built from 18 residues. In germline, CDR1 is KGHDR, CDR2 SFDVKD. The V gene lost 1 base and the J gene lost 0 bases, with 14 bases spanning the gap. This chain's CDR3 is CATSDLIWGRSNTGELFF. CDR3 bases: TGTGCCACCAGTGATTTAATTTGGGGCCGTTCGAACACCGGGGAGCTGTTTTTT.

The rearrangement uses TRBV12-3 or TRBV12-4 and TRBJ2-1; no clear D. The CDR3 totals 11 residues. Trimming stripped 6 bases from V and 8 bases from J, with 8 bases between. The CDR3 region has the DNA TGTGCCAGCAGCCGCCTTGATGAGCAGTTCTTC. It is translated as CASSRLDEQFF.

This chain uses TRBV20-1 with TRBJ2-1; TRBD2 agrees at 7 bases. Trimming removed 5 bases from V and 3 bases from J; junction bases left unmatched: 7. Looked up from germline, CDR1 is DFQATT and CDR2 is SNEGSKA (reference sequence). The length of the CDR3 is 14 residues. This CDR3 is CSAAASGLYNEQFF. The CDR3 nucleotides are TGCAGTGCTGCGGCTAGCGGTCTCTACAATGAGCAGTTCTTC.

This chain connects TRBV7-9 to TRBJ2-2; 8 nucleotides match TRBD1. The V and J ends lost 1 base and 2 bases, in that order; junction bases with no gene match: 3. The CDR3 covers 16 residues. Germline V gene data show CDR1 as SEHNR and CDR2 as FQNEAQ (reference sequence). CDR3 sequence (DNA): TGTGCCAGCAGCTTAGGGACAGGGATTAACACCGGGGAGCTGTTTTTT. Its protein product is CASSLGTGINTGELFF.

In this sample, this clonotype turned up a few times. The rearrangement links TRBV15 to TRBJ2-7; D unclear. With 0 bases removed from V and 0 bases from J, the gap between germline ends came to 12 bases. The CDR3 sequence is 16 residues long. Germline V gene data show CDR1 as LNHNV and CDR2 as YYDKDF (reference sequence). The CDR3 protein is CATSRDSRVSSYEQYF. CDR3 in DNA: TGTGCCACCAGCAGAGATTCTCGAGTGAGCTCCTACGAGCAGTACTTC.

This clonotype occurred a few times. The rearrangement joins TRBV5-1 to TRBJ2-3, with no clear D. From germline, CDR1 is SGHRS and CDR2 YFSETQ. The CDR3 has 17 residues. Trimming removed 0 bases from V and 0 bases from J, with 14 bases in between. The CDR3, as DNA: TGCGCCAGCAGCTTGGTTGGTCGAGAATGGAGCACAGATACGCAGTATTTT. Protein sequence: CASSLVGREWSTDTQYF.

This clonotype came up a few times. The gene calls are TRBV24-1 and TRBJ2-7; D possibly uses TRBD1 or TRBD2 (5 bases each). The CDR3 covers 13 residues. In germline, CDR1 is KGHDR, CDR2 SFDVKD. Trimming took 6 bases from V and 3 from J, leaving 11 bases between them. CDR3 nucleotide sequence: TGTGCCACCAGTAGGGGACCGCTCTACGAGCAGTACTTC. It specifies CATSRGPLYEQYF.

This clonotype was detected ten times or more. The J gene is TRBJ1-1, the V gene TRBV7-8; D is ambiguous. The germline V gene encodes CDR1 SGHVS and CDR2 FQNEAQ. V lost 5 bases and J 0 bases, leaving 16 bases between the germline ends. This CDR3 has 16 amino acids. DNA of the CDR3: TGTGCCAGCAGCCCACTCTTGGGGTCGATGAACACTGAAGCTTTCTTT. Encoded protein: CASSPLLGSMNTEAFF. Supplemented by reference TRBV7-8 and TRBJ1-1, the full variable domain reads GAGVSQSPRYKVAKRGQDVALRCDPISGHVSLFWYQQALGQGPEFLTYFQNEAQLDKSGLPSDRFFAERPEGSVSTLKIQRTQQEDSAVYLCASSPLLGSMNTEAFFGQGTRLTVV.

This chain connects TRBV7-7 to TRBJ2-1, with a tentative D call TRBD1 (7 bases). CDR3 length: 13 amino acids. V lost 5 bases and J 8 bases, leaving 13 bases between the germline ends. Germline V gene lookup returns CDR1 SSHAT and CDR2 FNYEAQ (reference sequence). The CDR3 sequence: CASSSGQGDEQFF. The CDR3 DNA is TGTGCCAGCAGCAGCGGGCAGGGGGATGAGCAGTTCTTC.

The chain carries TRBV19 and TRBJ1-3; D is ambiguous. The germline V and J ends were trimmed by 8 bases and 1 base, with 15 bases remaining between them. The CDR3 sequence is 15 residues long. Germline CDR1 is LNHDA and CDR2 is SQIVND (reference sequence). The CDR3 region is CASQTRGSSGNTIYF. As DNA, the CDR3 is TGTGCCAGTCAGACTCGCGGGTCATCTGGAAACACCATATATTTT.

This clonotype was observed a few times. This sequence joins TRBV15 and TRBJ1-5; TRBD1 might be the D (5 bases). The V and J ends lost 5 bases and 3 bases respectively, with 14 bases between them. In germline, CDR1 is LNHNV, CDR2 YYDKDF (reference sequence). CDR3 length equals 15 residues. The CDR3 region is CATSGDRRNNQPQHF. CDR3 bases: TGTGCCACCAGCGGGGACCGACGGAACAATCAGCCCCAGCATTTT.

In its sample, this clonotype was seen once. The CDR3 region is CASSFGTGIQPQHF. The DNA of the CDR3 is TGTGCCAGCAGCTTCGGGACAGGGATTCAGCCCCAGCATTTT. The chain is built from TRBV5-6 and TRBJ1-5, with 9 bases lining up with TRBD1. The CDR3 length is 14 residues. From germline, CDR1 is SGHDT and CDR2 YYEEEE. Trimming removed 2 bases from V and 6 bases from J; junction bases left unmatched: 3.

The CDR3 DNA sequence: TGTGCCAGCAGCTGGGACAGAAACATTCAGTACTTC. It is translated as CASSWDRNIQYF. The rearrangement uses TRBV3-1 and TRBJ2-4; 7 nucleotides line up with TRBD1. The CDR3 runs to 12 residues. Germline values: CDR1 LGHDT, CDR2 YNNKEL (reference sequence). V lost 5 bases, J lost 6 bases, and 1 base stayed unmatched.

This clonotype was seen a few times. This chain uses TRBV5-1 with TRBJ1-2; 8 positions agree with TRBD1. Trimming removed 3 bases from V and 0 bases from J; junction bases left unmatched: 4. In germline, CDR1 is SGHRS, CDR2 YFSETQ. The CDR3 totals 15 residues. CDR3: CASSSGQVANYGYTF. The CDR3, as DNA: TGCGCCAGCAGCTCGGGACAGGTAGCTAACTATGGCTACACCTTC.

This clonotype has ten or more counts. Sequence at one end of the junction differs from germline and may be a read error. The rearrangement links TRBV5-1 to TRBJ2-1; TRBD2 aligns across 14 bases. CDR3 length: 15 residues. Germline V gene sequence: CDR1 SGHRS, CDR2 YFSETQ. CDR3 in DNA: TGCGCCAGCAGCTCATTGGGACTAGCGGGAGTAAGGGCGGTCTTC. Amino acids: CASSSLGLAGVRAVF.

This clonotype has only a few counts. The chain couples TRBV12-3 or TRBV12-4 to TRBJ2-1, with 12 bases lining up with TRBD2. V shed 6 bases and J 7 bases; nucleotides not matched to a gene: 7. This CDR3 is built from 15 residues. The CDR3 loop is CASRDGLAGGNEQFF. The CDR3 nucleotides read TGTGCCAGCAGGGATGGTCTAGCGGGAGGGAATGAGCAGTTCTTC.

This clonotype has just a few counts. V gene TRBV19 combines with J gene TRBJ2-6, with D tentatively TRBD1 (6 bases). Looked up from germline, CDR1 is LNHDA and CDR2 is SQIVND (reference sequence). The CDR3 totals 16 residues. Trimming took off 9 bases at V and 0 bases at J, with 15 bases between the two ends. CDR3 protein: CASYDRLSSGANVLTF. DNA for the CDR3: TGTGCCAGCTACGACAGGTTAAGCTCTGGGGCCAACGTCCTGACTTTC.

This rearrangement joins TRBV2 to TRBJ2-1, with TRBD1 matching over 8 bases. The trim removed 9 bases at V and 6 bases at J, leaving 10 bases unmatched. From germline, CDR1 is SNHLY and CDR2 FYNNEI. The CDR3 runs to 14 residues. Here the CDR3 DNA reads TGTGCCAGTAGCCAGGGACAGGCTAGCAATGAGCAGTTCTTC. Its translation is CASSQGQASNEQFF.